The T cell receptor beta chain described here comes from a study of OX40 agonist ivuxolimab in advanced cancers. The germline V gene encodes CDR1 SNHLY and CDR2 FYNNEI. Trimming cost V 10 bases and J 4 bases; bases outside gene matches: 10. This CDR3 contains 14 residues. The repertoire was sequenced with immunoSEQ multiplex PCR; TCRdb's copy has only in-frame clones and lacks some. Of some 64,000 clones listed, 91% were seen once; the top ten hold about 17%. This sequence joins TRBV2 and TRBJ2-1; 7 nucleotides align to TRBD1. The sample consisted of CD4+ or CD8+ T cells sorted from blood, taken in a trial of the OX40 agonist ivuxolimab. The receptor was isolated from an adult with an advanced solid tumor such as melanoma, head and neck, liver or kidney cancer. CDR3 sequence: CATPDRARYNEQFF. The CDR3 DNA is TGTGCCACCCCAGACAGGGCAAGATACAATGAGCAGTTCTTC.